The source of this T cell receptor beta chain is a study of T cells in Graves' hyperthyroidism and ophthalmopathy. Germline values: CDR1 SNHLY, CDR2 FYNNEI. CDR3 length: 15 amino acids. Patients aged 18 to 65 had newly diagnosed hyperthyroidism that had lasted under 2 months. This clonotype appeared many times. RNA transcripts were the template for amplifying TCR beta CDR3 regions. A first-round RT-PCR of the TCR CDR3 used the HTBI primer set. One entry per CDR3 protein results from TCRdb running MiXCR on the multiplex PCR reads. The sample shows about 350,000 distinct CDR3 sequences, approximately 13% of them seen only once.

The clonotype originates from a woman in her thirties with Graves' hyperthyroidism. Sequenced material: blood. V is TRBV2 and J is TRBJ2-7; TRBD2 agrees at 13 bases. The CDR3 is CSKVGLAGNAYEQYF. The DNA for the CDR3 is TGTTCCAAGGTGGGACTAGCGGGAAACGCCTACGAGCAGTACTTC. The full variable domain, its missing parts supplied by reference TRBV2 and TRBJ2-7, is EPEVTQTPSHQVTQMGQEVILRCVPISNHLYFYWYRQILGQKVEFLVSFYNNEISEKSEIFDDQFSVERPDGSNFTLKIRSTKLEDSAMYFCSKVGLAGNAYEQYFGPGTRLTVT.